These 20 T cell receptor beta chains originate from one sample sequenced in a study of regulatory T cells in long-lasting Graves disease. Investigators prepared the TCR beta libraries by applying iRepertoire HTBI primers and Arm-PCR of CDR3 regions. One entry per CDR3 protein, called by TCRdb with MiXCR from the multiplex PCR reads. The sample lists roughly 520,000 distinct CDR3 sequences, around 12% occurring once. Time point meaning: newly diagnosed GD, antithyroid drugs for less than 3 months. PBMC-extracted RNA yielded the TCR library. These data were likewise used in another study, on T cells in Graves' hyperthyroidism and ophthalmopathy.

The sample in question was peripheral blood mononuclear cells (PBMCs), obtained at new diagnosis, from a patient treated with antithyroid drugs. The source of these receptors is a woman in her 30s with Graves disease.

This clonotype was found many times. The gene calls are TRBV7-2 and TRBJ2-1; no clear D gene. The V gene lost 5 bases and the J gene lost 1 base, with 12 bases spanning the gap. Germline lookup yields CDR1 SGHTA and CDR2 FQGNSA. This CDR3 comprises 15 residues. The CDR3 DNA reads TGTGCCAGCAGCCGTACTCGCGAGTCCTACAATGAGCAGTTCTTC. Translation: CASSRTRESYNEQFF.

This clonotype was picked up many times. The V gene is TRBV2, the J gene TRBJ1-1, with D uncertain. Per the germline V gene, CDR1 is SNHLY and CDR2 is FYNNEI. V lost 5 bases and J lost 8, with 15 bases in between. CDR3 length equals 13 residues. Here the CDR3 DNA reads TGTGCCAGCAGTTGGGCCGCCCGAGCAGAAGCTTTCTTT. This codes for CASSWAARAEAFF.

This clonotype was recorded many times. This sequence joins TRBV7-8 and TRBJ1-2; no reliable D call. The CDR3 loop spans 16 amino acids. From germline, CDR1 is SGHVS and CDR2 FQNEAQ. Trimming removed 5 bases at V and 2 bases at J, with 18 bases between. The CDR3 here is CASSPLDRLGNYGYTF. For the CDR3, the DNA is TGTGCCAGCAGCCCATTGGACCGACTAGGGAACTATGGCTACACCTTC.

The chain has TRBV12-3 or TRBV12-4 and TRBJ2-2; D possibly corresponds to TRBD2 (6 bases). The CDR3 is made up of 17 amino acids. V lost 6 bases to trimming and J lost 6 bases, with 23 bases between them. CDR3 coding DNA: TGTGCCAGCAGGAGTGCCGGGACTGTAGGAAATCCCGGGGAGCTGTTTTTT. It is translated as CASRSAGTVGNPGELFF.

This clonotype was seen a few times. CDR3 DNA: TGTGCCAGCAGCCATCCGGAAGGGACAAGGACACGCGATGAAAAACTGTTTTTT. This encodes CASSHPEGTRTRDEKLFF. The chain employs TRBV4-2 and TRBJ1-4; tentatively, D is TRBD1 (6 bases). CDR1 is LGHNA and CDR2 is YNFKEQ in the germline V gene. The CDR3 length is 18 residues. Trimming pared 3 bases from V and 6 bases from J, leaving 23 bases between.

This clonotype was recorded at least ten times. This rearrangement joins TRBV28 to TRBJ2-7, with TRBD1 matching 7 bases. The CDR3 length is 12 residues. The germline V gene encodes CDR1 MDHEN and CDR2 SYDVKM. Trimming at V came to 6 bases and at J to 6 bases, leaving 5 bases not matched to a gene. The DNA of the CDR3 is TGTGCCAGCAGGTCGAGGGGGCGCGAGCAGTACTTC. This translates into CASRSRGREQYF.

This clonotype has a count of ten or more. The chain recombines TRBV19 with TRBJ1-2; D gene ambiguous. Germline loops: CDR1 LNHDA, CDR2 SQIVND (reference sequence). Trimming removed 5 bases from V and 6 bases from J, with 13 bases in between. This CDR3 has 13 residues. Written as DNA, the CDR3 is TGTGCCAGTAGTGGGTACGGGGATAATGGCTACACCTTC. Protein sequence: CASSGYGDNGYTF. The entire variable domain, with the rest obtained from reference TRBV19 and TRBJ1-2, is as follows: DGGITQSPKYLFRKEGQNVTLSCEQNLNHDAMYWYRQDPGQGLRLIYYSQIVNDFQKGDIAEGYSVSREKKESFPLTVTSAQKNPTAFYLCASSGYGDNGYTFGSGTRLTVV.

V gene TRBV28 combines with J gene TRBJ2-7, with 8 bases aligning to TRBD2. The CDR3 is 13 residues long. Germline V gene data show CDR1 as MDHEN and CDR2 as SYDVKM. J gave up 5 bases and V 10 bases, and 10 bases lay outside the gene matches. In DNA, the CDR3 is TGTGCCACCGACGAAGCGGGGGCGAACGAGCAGTACTTC. Protein product: CATDEAGANEQYF.

As concerns this clonotype: This may arise from a read error, as a much more abundant clone is one base away. This rearrangement joins TRBV27 to TRBJ1-1, with D possibly matching TRBD1 (6 bases). This CDR3 contains 14 residues. Looked up from germline, CDR1 is MNHEY and CDR2 is SMNVEV (reference sequence). CDR3 region: CAGSLRGGRTEAFF. CDR3 nucleotide sequence: TGTGCCGGCAGTTTACGGGGGGGCCGGACTGAAGCTTTCTTT.

At least ten counts were recorded for this clonotype. The chain recombines TRBV12-3 or TRBV12-4 with TRBJ2-3, with D possibly matching TRBD1 (6 bases). The end of the DNA aligns better with TRBJ1-1, so the J call may be wrong. The CDR3 totals 15 residues. In nucleotides, the CDR3 is TGTGCCAGCAGCCATAAGTGGAGGGGGAATGCTGAAGCTTTCTTT. It encodes CASSHKWRGNAEAFF.

This clonotype was seen at least ten times. The V gene is TRBV4-1, the J gene TRBJ2-7; a weak D match, TRBD2 (6 bases). Trimming removed 1 base from V and 2 bases from J, with 12 bases in between. Germline CDR1 is MGHRA and CDR2 is YSYEKL. The CDR3 runs to 15 residues. The CDR3: CASSQAGGTTYEQYF. CDR3 nucleotides: TGCGCCAGCAGCCAAGCGGGCGGGACCACCTACGAGCAGTACTTC.

Ten or more counts support this clonotype. This chain's CDR3 is CASSLPPNTDTQYF. The CDR3 DNA sequence: TGTGCCAGCTCACTCCCACCCAACACAGATACGCAGTATTTT. The chain recombines TRBV18 with TRBJ2-3; D is undetermined. The CDR3 runs to 14 residues. Looked up from germline, CDR1 is KGHSH and CDR2 is LQKENI. V lost 4 bases and J 2 bases, leaving 10 bases between the germline ends.

This clonotype was seen repeatedly, ten times or more. The V call is TRBV28, the J call TRBJ2-5; D ambiguous. The CDR3 extends over 14 amino acids. V shed 3 bases and J shed 2 bases, with 10 bases lying between them. Germline loops: CDR1 MDHEN, CDR2 SYDVKM. CDR3 loop: CASSFRVLQETQYF. The CDR3 DNA is TGTGCCAGCAGTTTTCGGGTACTTCAAGAGACCCAGTACTTC. Full variable domain (missing parts from reference TRBV28 and TRBJ2-5): DVKVTQSSRYLVKRTGEKVFLECVQDMDHENMFWYRQDPGLGLRLIYFSYDVKMKEKGDIPEGYSVSREKKERFSLILESASTNQTSMYLCASSFRVLQETQYFGPGTRLLVL.

This clonotype has ten or more counts. CDR3 bases: TGTGCCAGCTCAACCACGGTCGGAGACACTGAAGCTTTCTTT. As protein: CASSTTVGDTEAFF. J is TRBJ1-1 and V is TRBV18; D is unclear. Germline CDR1 and CDR2: KGHSH and LQKENI. Trimming cost V 5 bases and J 3 bases, with 13 bases left between them. The CDR3 is 14 residues long.

There are a few counts of this clonotype. This chain uses TRBV4-3 with TRBJ2-1; 8 bases are a match to TRBD2. This CDR3 comprises 16 residues. Losses at the gene ends were 0 bases for V and 5 bases for J; bases not matched to a gene: 6. CDR1 and CDR2 from the germline V gene are LGHNA and YSLEER. This CDR3 is CASSQERSGSHNEQFF. In nucleotides, the CDR3 is TGCGCCAGCAGCCAAGAACGGAGCGGGAGCCACAATGAGCAGTTCTTC.

The V gene is TRBV11-2, the J gene TRBJ1-2, with D unclear. In germline, CDR1 is SGHAT, CDR2 FQNNGV. With 3 bases removed from V and 7 bases from J, the gap between germline ends came to 9 bases. CDR3 length: 12 residues. The CDR3 bases are TGTGCCAGCAGCTTCTTGGAGCTTGGCTACACCTTC. As protein: CASSFLELGYTF.

The sample holds a few counts of this clonotype. The chain joins TRBV20-1 to TRBJ1-2; possibly TRBD1 for D (6 bases). Germline V gene data show CDR1 as DFQATT and CDR2 as SNEGSKA (reference sequence). This CDR3 is 13 amino acids long. Trimming cost V 0 bases and J 8 bases, with 13 bases left between them. In nucleotides, the CDR3 is TGCAGTGCTAGAGAACGGGGGCAGTTAGGCTACACCTTC. It specifies CSARERGQLGYTF.

This clonotype was seen more than once but under ten times. This probably arose from a read error, given a far larger clone one base away. This chain joins TRBV27 and TRBJ2-1; TRBD2 matches 9 bases. This CDR3 is built from 16 residues. Germline CDR1 is MNHEY and CDR2 is SMNVEV (reference sequence). The CDR3 DNA is TGTGCCAGCCCCCGGGATGGGCTAGCGGGACACAACGAGCAGTTCTTC. Translated, it gives CASPRDGLAGHNEQFF.

This clonotype was found many times. The chain links TRBV2 to TRBJ2-5; 7 bases map to TRBD1. Germline V gene lookup returns CDR1 SNHLY and CDR2 FYNNEI. Germline trimming cut 3 bases from V and 0 bases from J; bases unmatched to any gene: 4. The CDR3 extends over 15 amino acids. CDR3 sequence: CASSEGDRYQETQYF. Here the CDR3 DNA reads TGTGCCAGCAGTGAGGGGGACAGATACCAAGAGACCCAGTACTTC.

This clonotype is a singleton in its sample. J is TRBJ1-6 and V is TRBV28, with D possibly matching TRBD1 (5 bases). V was cut by 2 bases and J by 10 bases, with 18 bases left in between. Per the germline V gene, CDR1 is MDHEN and CDR2 is SYDVKM. This CDR3 has 16 amino acids. For the CDR3, the DNA is TGTGCCAGCAGTTTAGGGGGAGGTCAAGGAGGATCACCCCTCCACTTT. It translates to CASSLGGGQGGSPLHF.